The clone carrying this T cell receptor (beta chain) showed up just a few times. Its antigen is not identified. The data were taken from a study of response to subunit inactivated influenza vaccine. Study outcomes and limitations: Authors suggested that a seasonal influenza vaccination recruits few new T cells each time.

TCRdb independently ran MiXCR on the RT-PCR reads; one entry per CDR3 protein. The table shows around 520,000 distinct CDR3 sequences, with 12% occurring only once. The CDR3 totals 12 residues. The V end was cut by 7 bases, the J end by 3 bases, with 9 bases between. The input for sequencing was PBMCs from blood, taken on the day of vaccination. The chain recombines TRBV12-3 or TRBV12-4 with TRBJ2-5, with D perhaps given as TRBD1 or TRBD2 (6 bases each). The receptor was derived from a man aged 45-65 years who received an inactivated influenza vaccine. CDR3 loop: CASKGEEETQYF. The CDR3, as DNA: TGTGCCAGCAAGGGGGAGGAAGAGACCCAGTACTTC.